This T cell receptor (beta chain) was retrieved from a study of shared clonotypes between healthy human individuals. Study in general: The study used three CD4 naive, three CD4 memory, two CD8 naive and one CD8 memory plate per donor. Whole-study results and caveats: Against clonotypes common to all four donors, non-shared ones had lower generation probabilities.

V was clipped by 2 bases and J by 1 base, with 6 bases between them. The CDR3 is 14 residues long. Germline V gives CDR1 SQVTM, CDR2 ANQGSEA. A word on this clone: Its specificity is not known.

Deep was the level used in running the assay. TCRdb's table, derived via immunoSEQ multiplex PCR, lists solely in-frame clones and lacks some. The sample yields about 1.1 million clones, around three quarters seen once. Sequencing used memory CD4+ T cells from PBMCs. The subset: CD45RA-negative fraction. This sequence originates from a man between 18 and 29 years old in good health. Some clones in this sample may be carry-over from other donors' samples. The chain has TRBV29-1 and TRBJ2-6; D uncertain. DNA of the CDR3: TGCAGCGTTGAACTGGTTTCTGGGGCCAACGTCCTGACTTTC. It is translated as CSVELVSGANVLTF.